These 9 T cell receptor beta chains share one sample of origin, sequenced in a study of PD-1 blockade in mismatch repair-deficient tumors. TCRdb's table, derived via immunoSEQ multiplex PCR, lists solely in-frame clones and lacks some. The sample records some 120,000 clones, 88% being singletons. Sequencing was performed on peripheral blood, taken about 17 months after starting pembrolizumab. The receptor set was obtained from an adult with mismatch repair-deficient cancer.

The rearrangement links TRBV11-2 to TRBJ2-7; a possible D gene is TRBD1 (5 bases). The CDR3 runs 15 residues. Germline CDR1 and CDR2: SGHAT and FQNNGV. V shed 0 bases and J shed 4 bases, with 13 bases lying between them. CDR3 in DNA: TGTGCCAGCAGCTTAGATTTTACCGACAGTTACGAGCAGTACTTC. This encodes CASSLDFTDSYEQYF.

The J gene is TRBJ2-1, the V gene TRBV15, with a possible D match to TRBD2 (6 bases). The CDR3 runs to 16 residues. Germline V gene lookup returns CDR1 LNHNV and CDR2 YYDKDF (reference sequence). V lost 1 base to trimming and J lost 8 bases, with 18 bases between them. Here the CDR3 reads CATSRVGGVRLDEQFF. CDR3 DNA sequence: TGTGCCACCAGCAGAGTTGGAGGGGTTAGGCTGGATGAGCAGTTCTTC. Variable domain in full (rest from reference TRBV15 and TRBJ2-1): DAMVIQNPRYQVTQFGKPVTLSCSQTLNHNVMYWYQQKSSQAPKLLFHYYDKDFNNEADTPDNFQSRRPNTSFCFLDIRSPGLGDTAMYLCATSRVGGVRLDEQFFGPGTRLTVL.

This clone has a single count. This rearrangement joins TRBV6-7 to TRBJ2-5; no definite D call. TRBV6-7 is an open reading frame whose function is uncertain. The CDR3 length is 15 residues. Trimming removed 2 bases at V and 2 bases at J, with 12 bases between. The CDR3 region is CASSYRTVAQETQYF. The CDR3 nucleotides read TGTGCCAGCAGTTACCGGACGGTGGCACAAGAGACCCAGTACTTC.

The chain uses TRBV6-5 and TRBJ2-3, with D possibly being TRBD2 (6 bases). Trimming removed 2 bases from V and 1 base from J, with 7 bases in between. The CDR3 covers 14 residues. CDR1 is MNHEY, CDR2 SVGAGI, per germline. As DNA, the CDR3 is TGTGCCAGCAGTTACGGCGGGGGCACAGATACGCAGTATTTT. Amino acids: CASSYGGGTDTQYF.

The chain employs TRBV11-2 and TRBJ2-5, with TRBD1 matching 9 bases. V dropped 5 bases and J dropped 3; count of bases not matched to a gene: 4. This CDR3 has 14 residues. Germline values: CDR1 SGHAT, CDR2 FQNNGV. As DNA, the CDR3 is TGTGCCAGCAGCCCACGGGACAGGGAAGAGACCCAGTACTTC. Translation gives CASSPRDREETQYF.

The V call is TRBV9, the J call TRBJ1-5; D is possibly TRBD1 (5 bases). The V and J ends lost 3 bases and 2 bases respectively, with 9 bases between them. The germline V gene encodes CDR1 SGDLS and CDR2 YYNGEE. The CDR3 is 14 residues long. CDR3 sequence: CASSEGGGNQPQHF. As DNA, the CDR3 is TGTGCCAGCAGCGAGGGAGGGGGCAATCAGCCCCAGCATTTT.

The chain is built from TRBV7-9 and TRBJ1-2; tentatively, D is TRBD1 (5 bases). Trimming removed 4 bases from V and 7 bases from J, with 31 bases in between. CDR3 length equals 19 residues. Looked up from germline, CDR1 is SEHNR and CDR2 is FQNEAQ (reference sequence). CDR3 sequence: CASSSSDNTGGSPRLGYTF. The CDR3, as DNA: TGTGCCAGCAGCTCTTCCGACAATACTGGGGGGTCCCCAAGACTTGGCTACACCTTC.

The rearrangement links TRBV4-2 to TRBJ1-4, with D possibly matching TRBD1 (6 bases). Germline lookup yields CDR1 LGHNA and CDR2 YNFKEQ. V dropped 4 bases and J dropped 8 bases, with 17 bases sitting between them. This CDR3 spans 15 amino acids. CDR3 residues: CASSLPGRGGEKLFF. CDR3 bases: TGTGCCAGCAGCCTACCGGGACGAGGGGGGGAAAAACTGTTTTTT.

The chain uses TRBV6-1 and TRBJ1-1, with TRBD1 matching 7 bases. V was clipped by 4 bases and J by 7 bases; unmatched bases: 3. This CDR3 comprises 12 residues. The V gene's germline CDR1 is MNHNS and CDR2 SASEGT. The chain's CDR3 is CASSGGTVEAFF. For the CDR3, the DNA is TGTGCCAGCAGTGGAGGGACAGTTGAAGCTTTCTTT.